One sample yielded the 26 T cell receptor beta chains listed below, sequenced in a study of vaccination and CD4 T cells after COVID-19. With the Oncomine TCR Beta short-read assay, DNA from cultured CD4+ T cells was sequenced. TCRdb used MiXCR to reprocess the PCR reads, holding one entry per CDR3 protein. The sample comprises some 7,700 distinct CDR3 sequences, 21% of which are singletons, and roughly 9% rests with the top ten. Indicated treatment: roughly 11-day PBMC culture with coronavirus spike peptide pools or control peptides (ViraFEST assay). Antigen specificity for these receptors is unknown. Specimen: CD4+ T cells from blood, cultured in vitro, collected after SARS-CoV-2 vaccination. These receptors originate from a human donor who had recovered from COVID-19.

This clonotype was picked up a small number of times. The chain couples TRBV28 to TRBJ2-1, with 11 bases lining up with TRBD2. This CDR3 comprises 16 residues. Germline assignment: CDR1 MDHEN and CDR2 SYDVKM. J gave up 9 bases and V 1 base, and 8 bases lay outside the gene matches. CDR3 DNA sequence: TGTGCCAGCAGTTTATTGGCTAGCGGGAGGTATGGTGAGCAGTTCTTC. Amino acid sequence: CASSLLASGRYGEQFF.

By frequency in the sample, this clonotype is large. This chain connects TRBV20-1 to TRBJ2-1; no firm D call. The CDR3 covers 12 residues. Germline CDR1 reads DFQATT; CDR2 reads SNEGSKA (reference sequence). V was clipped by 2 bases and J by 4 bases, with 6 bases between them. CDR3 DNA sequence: TGCAGTGCTAGACCCATATACAATGAGCAGTTCTTC. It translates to CSARPIYNEQFF.

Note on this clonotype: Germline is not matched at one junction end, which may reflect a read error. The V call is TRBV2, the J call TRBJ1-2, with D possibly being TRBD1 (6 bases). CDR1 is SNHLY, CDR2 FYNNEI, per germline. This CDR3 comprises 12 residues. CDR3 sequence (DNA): TGTGCCAGCAGTGAAAGGGGGGGTATGGGGCACTTC. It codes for CASSERGGMGHF.

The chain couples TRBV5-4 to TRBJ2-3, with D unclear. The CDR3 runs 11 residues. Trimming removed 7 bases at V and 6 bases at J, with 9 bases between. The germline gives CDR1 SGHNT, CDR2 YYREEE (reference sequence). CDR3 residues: CASGSADTQYF. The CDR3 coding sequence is TGTGCCAGCGGCTCGGCGGATACGCAGTATTTT.

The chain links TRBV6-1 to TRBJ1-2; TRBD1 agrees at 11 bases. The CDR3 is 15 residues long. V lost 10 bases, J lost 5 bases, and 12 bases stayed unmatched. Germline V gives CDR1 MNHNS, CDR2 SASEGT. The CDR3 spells CATGTGGGGGYGYTF. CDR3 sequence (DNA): TGTGCCACGGGGACAGGGGGTGGAGGAGGTTATGGCTACACCTTC.

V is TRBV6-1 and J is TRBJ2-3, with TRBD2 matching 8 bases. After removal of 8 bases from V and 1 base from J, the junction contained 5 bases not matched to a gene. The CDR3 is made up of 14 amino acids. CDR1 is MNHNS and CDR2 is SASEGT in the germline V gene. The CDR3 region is CASAEAGGTDTQYF. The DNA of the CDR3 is TGTGCCAGCGCTGAAGCGGGGGGCACAGATACGCAGTATTTT.

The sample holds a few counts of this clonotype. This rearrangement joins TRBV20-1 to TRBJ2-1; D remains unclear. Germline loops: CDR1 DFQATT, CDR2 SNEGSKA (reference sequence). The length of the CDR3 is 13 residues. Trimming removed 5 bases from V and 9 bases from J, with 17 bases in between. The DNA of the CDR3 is TGCAGTGCTCGCGGATCGGGTTCGCGTGAGCAGTTCTTC. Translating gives CSARGSGSREQFF.

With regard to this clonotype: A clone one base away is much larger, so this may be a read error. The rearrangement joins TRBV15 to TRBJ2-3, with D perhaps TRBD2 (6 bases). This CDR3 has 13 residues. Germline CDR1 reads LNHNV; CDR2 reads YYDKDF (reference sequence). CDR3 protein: CAISRGRGDTQYF. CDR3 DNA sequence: TGTGCCATCAGCAGAGGCCGGGGGGATACGCAGTATTTT. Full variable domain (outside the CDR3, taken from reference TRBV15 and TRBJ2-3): DAMVIQNPRYQVTQFGKPVTLSCSQTLNHNVMYWYQQKSSQAPKLLFHYYDKDFNNEADTPDNFQSRRPNTSFCFLDIRSPGLGDTAMYLCAISRGRGDTQYFGPGTRLTVL.

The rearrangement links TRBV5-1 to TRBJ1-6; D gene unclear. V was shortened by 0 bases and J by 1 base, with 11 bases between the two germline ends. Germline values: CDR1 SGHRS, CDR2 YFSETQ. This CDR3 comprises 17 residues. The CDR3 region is CASSLAPLSSYNSPLHF. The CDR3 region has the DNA TGCGCCAGCAGCTTGGCGCCCCTAAGTTCCTATAATTCACCCCTCCACTTT. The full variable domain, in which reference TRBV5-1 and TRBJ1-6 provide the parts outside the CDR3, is KAGVTQTPRYLIKTRGQQVTLSCSPISGHRSVSWYQQTPGQGLQFLFEYFSETQRNKGNFPGRFSGRQFSNSRSEMNVSTLELGDSALYLCASSLAPLSSYNSPLHFGNGTRLTVT.

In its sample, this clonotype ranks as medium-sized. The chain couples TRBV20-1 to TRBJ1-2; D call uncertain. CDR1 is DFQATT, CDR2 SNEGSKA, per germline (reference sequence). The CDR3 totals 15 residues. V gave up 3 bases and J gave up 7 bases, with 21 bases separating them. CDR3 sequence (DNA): TGCAGTGCTAGGCCCTCCGGGGAGGCCTCTATTGGCTACACCTTC. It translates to CSARPSGEASIGYTF.

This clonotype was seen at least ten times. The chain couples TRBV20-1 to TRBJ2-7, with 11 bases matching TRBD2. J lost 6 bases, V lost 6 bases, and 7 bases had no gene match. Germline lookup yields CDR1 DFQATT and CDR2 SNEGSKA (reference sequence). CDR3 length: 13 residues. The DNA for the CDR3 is TGCAGTGCAAATAGCGGGGGGGCCTCCGAGCAGTACTTC. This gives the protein CSANSGGASEQYF.

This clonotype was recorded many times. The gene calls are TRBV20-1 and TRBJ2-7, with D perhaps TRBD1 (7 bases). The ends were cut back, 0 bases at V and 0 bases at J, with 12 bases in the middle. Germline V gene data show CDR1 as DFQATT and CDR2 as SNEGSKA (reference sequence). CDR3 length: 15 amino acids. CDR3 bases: TGCAGTGCTAGAGATCCAGGGGGGAGCTCCTACGAGCAGTACTTC. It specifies CSARDPGGSSYEQYF.

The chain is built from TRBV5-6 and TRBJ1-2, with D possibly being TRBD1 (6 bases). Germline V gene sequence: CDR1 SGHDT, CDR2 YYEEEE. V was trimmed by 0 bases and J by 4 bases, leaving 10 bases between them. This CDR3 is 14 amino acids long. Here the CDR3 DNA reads TGTGCCAGCAGCTTGGGGGGGCTGGTCTATGGCTACACCTTC. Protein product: CASSLGGLVYGYTF.

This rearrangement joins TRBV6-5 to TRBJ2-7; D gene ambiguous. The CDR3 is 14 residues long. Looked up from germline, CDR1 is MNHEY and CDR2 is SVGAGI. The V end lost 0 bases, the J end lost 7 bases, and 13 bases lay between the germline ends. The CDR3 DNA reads TGTGCCAGCAGTTACTCGAGTGGCTACAATGAGCAGTACTTC. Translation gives CASSYSSGYNEQYF.

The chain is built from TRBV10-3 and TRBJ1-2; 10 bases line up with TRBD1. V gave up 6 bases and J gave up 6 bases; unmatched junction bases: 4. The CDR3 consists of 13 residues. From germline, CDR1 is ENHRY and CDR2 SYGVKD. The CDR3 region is CAIRGQGINGYTF. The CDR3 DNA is TGTGCCATCAGGGGACAGGGGATCAATGGCTACACCTTC.

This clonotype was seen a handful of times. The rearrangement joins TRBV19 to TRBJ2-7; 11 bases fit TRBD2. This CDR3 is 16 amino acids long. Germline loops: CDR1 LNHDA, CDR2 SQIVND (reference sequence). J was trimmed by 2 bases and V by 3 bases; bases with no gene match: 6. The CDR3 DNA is TGTGCCAGTAGTATGACTAGCGGGACCGTCGCCTACGAGCAGTACTTC. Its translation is CASSMTSGTVAYEQYF.

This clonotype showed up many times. This CDR3 reads CASSLGEGREQFF. For the CDR3, the DNA is TGTGCCAGTAGTTTGGGGGAGGGCCGTGAGCAGTTCTTC. The chain joins TRBV19 to TRBJ2-1, with TRBD2 identical over 7 bases. CDR3 length equals 13 residues. The V gene end was trimmed by 5 bases and the J gene end by 9 bases; junction bases not matched to a gene: 7. The germline gives CDR1 LNHDA, CDR2 SQIVND (reference sequence).

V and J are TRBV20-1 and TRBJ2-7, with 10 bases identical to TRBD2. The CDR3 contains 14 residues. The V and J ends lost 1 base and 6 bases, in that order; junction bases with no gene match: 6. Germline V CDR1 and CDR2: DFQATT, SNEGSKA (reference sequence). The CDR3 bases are TGCAGTGCTAGAGGGACTAGCGGTTCGCTCGAGCAGTACTTC. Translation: CSARGTSGSLEQYF.

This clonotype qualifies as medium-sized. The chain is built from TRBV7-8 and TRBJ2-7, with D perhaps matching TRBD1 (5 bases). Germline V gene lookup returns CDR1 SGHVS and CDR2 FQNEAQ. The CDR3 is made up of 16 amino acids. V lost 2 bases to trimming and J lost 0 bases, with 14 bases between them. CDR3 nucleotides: TGTGCCAGCAGCTTATCCTCCGACAGCTTCTCCTACGAGCAGTACTTC. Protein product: CASSLSSDSFSYEQYF. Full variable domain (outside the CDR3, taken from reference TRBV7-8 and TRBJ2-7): GAGVSQSPRYKVAKRGQDVALRCDPISGHVSLFWYQQALGQGPEFLTYFQNEAQLDKSGLPSDRFFAERPEGSVSTLKIQRTQQEDSAVYLCASSLSSDSFSYEQYFGPGTRLTVT.

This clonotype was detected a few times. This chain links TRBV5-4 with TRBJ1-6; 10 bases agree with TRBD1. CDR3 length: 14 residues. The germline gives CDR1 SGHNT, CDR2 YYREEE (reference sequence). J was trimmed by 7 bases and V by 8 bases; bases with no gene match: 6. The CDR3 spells CASSRTGGNSPLHF. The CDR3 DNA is TGTGCCAGTAGCCGGACAGGGGGAAATTCACCCCTCCACTTT.

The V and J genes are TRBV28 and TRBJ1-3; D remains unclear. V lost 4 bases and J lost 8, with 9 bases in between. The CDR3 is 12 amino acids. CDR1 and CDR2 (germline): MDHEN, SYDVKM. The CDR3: CASSWSFYTIYF. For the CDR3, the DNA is TGTGCCAGCAGTTGGTCTTTTTACACCATATATTTT.

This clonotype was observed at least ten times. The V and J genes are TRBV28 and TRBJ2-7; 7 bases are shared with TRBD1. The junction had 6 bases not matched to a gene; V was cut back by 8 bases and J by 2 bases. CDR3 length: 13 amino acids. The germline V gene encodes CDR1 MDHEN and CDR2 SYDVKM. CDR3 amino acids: CASVRDSPYEQYF. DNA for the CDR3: TGTGCCAGCGTGAGGGACAGCCCCTACGAGCAGTACTTC.

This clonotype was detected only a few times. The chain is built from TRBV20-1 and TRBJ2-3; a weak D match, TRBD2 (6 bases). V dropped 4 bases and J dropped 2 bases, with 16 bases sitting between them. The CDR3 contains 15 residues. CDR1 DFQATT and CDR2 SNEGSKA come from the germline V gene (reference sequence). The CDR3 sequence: CSAIRAGRFTDTQYF. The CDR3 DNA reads TGCAGTGCTATACGGGCGGGGAGATTCACAGATACGCAGTATTTT.

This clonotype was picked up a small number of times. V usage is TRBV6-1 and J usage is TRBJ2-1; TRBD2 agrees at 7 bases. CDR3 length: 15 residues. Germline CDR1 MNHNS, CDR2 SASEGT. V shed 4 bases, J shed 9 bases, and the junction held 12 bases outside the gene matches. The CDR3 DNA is TGTGCCAGCAGTGTCCGGGGGGAACTCCGCCCTGAGCAGTTCTTC. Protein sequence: CASSVRGELRPEQFF.

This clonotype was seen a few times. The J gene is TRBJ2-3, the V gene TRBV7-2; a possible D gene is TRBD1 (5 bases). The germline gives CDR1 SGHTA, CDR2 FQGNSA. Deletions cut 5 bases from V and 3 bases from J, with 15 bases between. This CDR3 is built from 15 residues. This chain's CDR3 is CASSQGRLTTDTQYF. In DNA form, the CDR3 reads TGTGCCAGCAGCCAGGGTCGTCTAACAACAGATACGCAGTATTTT.

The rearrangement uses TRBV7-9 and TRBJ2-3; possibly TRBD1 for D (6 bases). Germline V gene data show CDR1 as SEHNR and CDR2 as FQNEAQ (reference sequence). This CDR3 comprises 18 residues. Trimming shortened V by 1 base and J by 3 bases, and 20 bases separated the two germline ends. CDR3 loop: CASSLVENREVWTDTQYF. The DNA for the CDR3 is TGTGCCAGCAGCTTAGTGGAGAACAGGGAAGTGTGGACAGATACGCAGTATTTT.